The clone carrying this T cell receptor beta chain was seen a single time. As yet, its antigen is unknown. Libraries were prepared by immunoSEQ multiplex PCR; TCRdb keeps only in-frame clonotypes and omits some of them. The table has hundreds of thousands of clones, 70% to 80% seen once; the top ten hold 5.5% to 8%. This entry comes from a study of cytotoxic CD8 clonotypes in ibrutinib-treated CLL. Study-level background: Responses: approximately 25 partial, 2 complete; after median around 68 months, around 14 stayed remitted, approximately twelve progressed. Mean per-sample yields comprised 255,043 productive templates and 85,000 to 100,000 productive rearrangements. The response samples were taken once patients had been treated for a median of about 12 months, range 6 to 36. Regarding the study as a whole: Clonality went higher at ibrutinib response and then dropped back toward baseline at progression.

V lost 4 bases to trimming and J lost 2 bases, with 2 bases between them. CDR3 length equals 11 residues. Germline CDR1 reads MGHDK; CDR2 reads SYGVNS. Sequences were derived from PBMCs, sampled before ibrutinib treatment. This sequence was found in a human donor with chronic lymphocytic leukemia. This sequence joins TRBV25-1 and TRBJ2-5; D call uncertain. CDR3 in DNA: TGTGCCAGCAGTGCTCAAGAGACCCAGTACTTC. It codes for CASSAQETQYF.